These 22 T cell receptor beta chains came from one sample sequenced in a study of CD8 T cells in Susac syndrome. Reverse transcription of about 0.45 to 1 ug RNA was performed with random hexamers. From the immunoSEQ multiplex PCR reads, TCRdb called clonotypes with MiXCR, one entry per CDR3 protein. This table holds over 80,000 distinct CDR3 sequences, 90% to 95% found once. Material: CD8+ T cells from PBMCs. The origin of the receptors is a human donor in good health.

The chain is built from TRBV29-1 and TRBJ2-1, with a tentative D call TRBD2 (6 bases). Trimming removed 8 bases at V and 0 bases at J, with 14 bases between. This CDR3 has 14 residues. CDR1 is SQVTM, CDR2 ANQGSEA, per germline. CDR3: CSCLAVSSYNEQFF. The CDR3 DNA sequence: TGCAGCTGTTTAGCGGTGAGCTCCTACAATGAGCAGTTCTTC.

The V call is TRBV3-1, the J call TRBJ1-1; 8 bases fit TRBD1. CDR3 size: 16 residues. Germline loops: CDR1 LGHDT, CDR2 YNNKEL (reference sequence). Germline trimming cut 1 base from V and 5 bases from J; bases unmatched to any gene: 9. CDR3 bases: TGTGCCAGCAGCCAAGTCCCCCGCAGGGGGCTTACTGAAGCTTTCTTT. The encoded protein is CASSQVPRRGLTEAFF.

The chain couples TRBV12-3 or TRBV12-4 to TRBJ2-7, with a possible D match to TRBD2 (5 bases). The CDR3 contains 11 residues. V lost 7 bases and J 8 bases, leaving 12 bases between the germline ends. Written as DNA, the CDR3 is TGTGCCAGCATCAAGGGCGGGCAGCAGTACTTC. It yields the protein CASIKGGQQYF.

The V call is TRBV6-1, the J call TRBJ2-5; the match to TRBD2 covers 7 bases. V lost 3 bases to trimming and J lost 9 bases; unmatched junction nucleotides: 7. CDR1 is MNHNS and CDR2 is SASEGT in the germline V gene. This CDR3 contains 13 residues. CDR3 nucleotides: TGTGCCAGCAGTGAGGGTTGGGCGGGGGCCCAGTACTTC. Its translation: CASSEGWAGAQYF.

This chain uses TRBV11-2 with TRBJ2-3; D is possibly TRBD2 (7 bases). This CDR3 has 16 amino acids. Per germline, CDR1 SGHAT and CDR2 FQNNGV. V lost 5 bases and J 3 bases, leaving 18 bases between the germline ends. CDR3 DNA sequence: TGTGCCAGCAGCCTCCTAGGTCGGGGGGCTACAGATACGCAGTATTTT. This codes for CASSLLGRGATDTQYF. Supplemented by reference TRBV11-2 and TRBJ2-3, the full variable domain reads EAGVAQSPRYKIIEKRQSVAFWCNPISGHATLYWYQQILGQGPKLLIQFQNNGVVDDSQLPKDRFSAERLKGVDSTLKIQPAKLEDSAVYLCASSLLGRGATDTQYFGPGTRLTVL.

As for this clonotype: The junction does not match germline at one end; this may be a read error. The chain combines TRBV9 with TRBJ1-4; no clear D. The germline V gene encodes CDR1 SGDLS and CDR2 YYNGEE. The CDR3 is 11 amino acids. CDR3 amino acids: CVSSANEKLFF. CDR3 coding DNA: TGTGTCAGCAGCGCTAATGAAAAACTGTTTTTT.

The V gene is TRBV6-1, the J gene TRBJ2-5; possibly TRBD1 for D (5 bases). The germline gives CDR1 MNHNS, CDR2 SASEGT. V lost 1 base and J lost 4, with 7 bases in between. CDR3 length: 13 amino acids. DNA of the CDR3: TGTGCCAGCAGTGAAGTGGGGCGAGAGACCCAGTACTTC. It specifies CASSEVGRETQYF.

The CDR3 region has the DNA TGTGCCAGTAGTATAGGAGCAGGGGTCTACGAGCAGTACTTC. This gives the protein CASSIGAGVYEQYF. V gene TRBV19 combines with J gene TRBJ2-7; D is possibly TRBD1 (6 bases). V lost 1 base to trimming and J lost 3 bases, with 10 bases between them. This CDR3 has 14 amino acids. Looked up from germline, CDR1 is LNHDA and CDR2 is SQIVND (reference sequence).

This chain uses TRBV7-9 with TRBJ2-7; tentative D call: TRBD2 (5 bases). Germline CDR1 reads SEHNR; CDR2 reads FQNEAQ (reference sequence). V was shortened by 0 bases and J by 0 bases, with 12 bases between the two germline ends. The CDR3 covers 16 residues. In nucleotides, the CDR3 is TGTGCCAGCAGCTTAGCGCGAGGGAGAGGCTCCTACGAGCAGTACTTC. Its protein is CASSLARGRGSYEQYF.

The rearrangement uses TRBV6-2 or TRBV6-3 and TRBJ2-5; perhaps TRBD2 as D (6 bases). Looked up from germline, CDR1 is MNHEY and CDR2 is SVGEGT. Trimming took off 5 bases at V and 5 bases at J, with 21 bases between the two ends. This CDR3 is built from 16 residues. The CDR3 bases are TGTGCCAGCAGTCGGCCCGGAGGGCGCCTGGACGAGACCCAGTACTTC. Its protein is CASSRPGGRLDETQYF.

The chain carries TRBV12-3 or TRBV12-4 and TRBJ2-7; TRBD1 matches at 8 bases. V lost 5 bases and J lost 0; bases outside the gene matches: 6. The CDR3 covers 15 residues. The CDR3 sequence: CASSPGQGYSYEQYF. CDR3 in DNA: TGTGCCAGCAGTCCCGGACAGGGCTACTCCTACGAGCAGTACTTC.

The V gene is TRBV7-9, the J gene TRBJ2-3; either TRBD1 or TRBD2 may supply D (6 bases each). V lost 2 bases, J lost 1 base, and 22 bases lay in between. CDR3 length equals 19 residues. Germline CDR1 SEHNR, CDR2 FQNEAQ (reference sequence). The CDR3 DNA reads as TGTGCCAGCAGCTTAAGCTGGGGCCCCCACAGGGAGGGCACAGATACGCAGTATTTT. This codes for CASSLSWGPHREGTDTQYF.

V gene TRBV29-1 combines with J gene TRBJ1-3; a possible D gene is TRBD1 (5 bases). Trimming pared 6 bases from V and 5 bases from J, leaving 23 bases between. Germline CDR1 reads SQVTM; CDR2 reads ANQGSEA. The length of the CDR3 is 16 residues. The CDR3 nucleotides are TGCAGCGTCGAGAAGGTCAGGGCGGGTGGTCGAAACACCATATATTTT. Its protein product is CSVEKVRAGGRNTIYF.

In this sample, this clonotype turned up once. This sequence joins TRBV4-1 and TRBJ1-1, with unresolved D. V was pared by 1 base and J by 2 bases, with 8 bases between. Germline values: CDR1 MGHRA, CDR2 YSYEKL. The CDR3 runs 14 residues. The CDR3 region is CASSQVAENTEAFF. DNA for the CDR3: TGCGCCAGCAGCCAAGTGGCGGAAAACACTGAAGCTTTCTTT.

The rearrangement uses TRBV5-1 and TRBJ2-7, with 7 bases identical to TRBD1. Germline V lookup: CDR1 SGHRS, CDR2 YFSETQ. CDR3 length equals 15 residues. V dropped 0 bases and J dropped 2; count of bases not matched to a gene: 5. CDR3 in amino acids: CASSLGGTAAYEQYF. The CDR3 nucleotides read TGCGCCAGCAGCTTGGGGGGGACAGCCGCCTACGAGCAGTACTTC.

This sequence joins TRBV20-1 and TRBJ2-5; D tentatively fits TRBD1 or TRBD2 (5 bases each). TRBJ2-7 matches the DNA end more closely, so the J call is doubtful. The CDR3 has 15 amino acids. Germline values: CDR1 DFQATT, CDR2 SNEGSKA (reference sequence). The CDR3 is CSARDLRGVGVEQYF. CDR3 coding DNA: TGCAGTGCTAGAGATCTACGGGGCGTCGGGGTCGAGCAGTACTTC.

The V call is TRBV29-1, the J call TRBJ2-7; 7 nucleotides align to TRBD1. J gave up 3 bases and V 4 bases, and 9 bases lay outside the gene matches. Germline assignment: CDR1 SQVTM and CDR2 ANQGSEA. The length of the CDR3 is 14 residues. CDR3 in amino acids: CSVGGNRGGYEQYF. The CDR3 DNA follows: TGCAGCGTTGGAGGAAACAGGGGTGGCTACGAGCAGTACTTC.

The chain uses TRBV12-3 or TRBV12-4 and TRBJ1-2; no definite D call. CDR3 length: 11 amino acids. The V gene lost 6 bases and the J gene lost 10 bases, with 12 bases spanning the gap. CDR3 DNA: TGTGCCAGCAGCACGGGTTCGGTCTACACCTTC. The encoded protein is CASSTGSVYTF.

The chain links TRBV6-6 to TRBJ2-7, with TRBD2 matching over 7 bases. CDR3 size: 13 residues. With V trimmed by 3 bases and J by 6 bases, 5 bases remained unmatched. CDR1 is MNHNY and CDR2 is SVGAGI in the germline V gene (reference sequence). The CDR3 loop reads CASSYLGRVEQYF. DNA for the CDR3: TGTGCCAGCAGTTATCTAGGGAGGGTCGAGCAGTACTTC.

The chain couples TRBV20-1 to TRBJ2-7; D possibly matches TRBD1 or TRBD2 (5 bases each). Germline assignment: CDR1 DFQATT and CDR2 SNEGSKA (reference sequence). CDR3 length: 14 residues. Deletions cut 2 bases from V and 2 bases from J, with 13 bases between. Here the CDR3 reads CSARNAREPYEQYF. The CDR3, as DNA: TGCAGTGCTAGAAATGCCAGGGAGCCCTACGAGCAGTACTTC.

The chain is built from TRBV25-1 and TRBJ2-7; 9 bases line up with TRBD1. In germline, CDR1 is MGHDK, CDR2 SYGVNS. V lost 0 bases to trimming and J lost 3 bases; unmatched junction nucleotides: 3. This CDR3 is 15 amino acids long. The CDR3 sequence is CASSEYEDRGYEQYF. For the CDR3, the DNA is TGTGCCAGCAGTGAATACGAGGACAGGGGCTACGAGCAGTACTTC.

The rearrangement joins TRBV6-5 to TRBJ1-5, with 7 bases that match TRBD1. From germline, CDR1 is MNHEY and CDR2 SVGAGI. This CDR3 is 14 amino acids long. The J segment lost 5 bases and the V segment lost 6 bases, leaving 7 bases of the junction unmatched. The CDR3: CASSHGTGDQPQHF. CDR3 nucleotides: TGTGCCAGCAGCCATGGAACAGGGGATCAGCCCCAGCATTTT.